Included here is one T cell receptor beta chain sequence, with context. The sample comes from a study of blood T cell repertoires in COVID-19. The overall study: Acute and convalescent COVID-19 specimens originated in the United States, Italy and Spain. Sources were T cells, B-cell-depleted T cells, or PBMCs; the material itself was cDNA or gDNA.

In the authors' workflow: Amplification of reference gene primers was used by the study to estimate nucleated cell counts. Some clones are missing from TCRdb's copy, which holds only in-frame ones; the method was immunoSEQ multiplex PCR. V, J and clone size are those of that table, while D and trimming were read from the DNA. This table has approximately 180,000 clones, roughly 85% appearing once. Per the germline V gene, CDR1 is MGHRA and CDR2 is YSYEKL. The length of the CDR3 is 18 residues. Trimming pared 3 bases from V and 4 bases from J, leaving 23 bases between. V and J are TRBV4-1 and TRBJ2-3, with D possibly being TRBD2 (5 bases). The TCR originated in a human donor with active or convalescent COVID-19. The donor label of this sample is uncertain. Input material: peripheral blood. CDR3 sequence: CASSQVAHLRSTADTQYF. Written as DNA, the CDR3 is TGCGCCAGCAGCCAGGTAGCGCATCTACGGTCAACGGCAGATACGCAGTATTTT.